The rows below give T cell receptor beta chains drawn from one sample of a study of post-analysis software for immune sequencing data. MiXCR was run by TCRdb on the PCR reads, yielding one entry per CDR3 protein. The sample yields hundreds of thousands of distinct CDR3 sequences, around 40% seen once. The sample consisted of blood. The receptors derive from a girl between 5 and 17 years old with multiple sclerosis. Both conserved end residues are part of each CDR3. The D gene is left open where the match is weak. Rows give clone size only sometimes, using once, few, many, or a class for an expanded clone.

clone_size: -; d_call: TRBD1; j_call: TRBJ2-4; v_call: TRBV20-1; cdr3_aa: CSAGTGNAKNIQYF; cdr3_nt: TGCAGTGCTGGGACAGGGAATGCCAAAAACATTCAGTACTTC
clone_size: -; d_call: TRBD2; j_call: TRBJ2-7; v_call: TRBV18; cdr3_aa: CVSSRVLAGEAHEQYF; cdr3_nt: TGTGTCAGCTCACGCGTACTAGCGGGAGAAGCCCACGAGCAGTACTTC
clone_size: -; d_call: TRBD1; j_call: TRBJ2-1; v_call: TRBV29-1; cdr3_aa: CSASGQGTYNEQFF; cdr3_nt: TGCAGCGCGTCGGGACAGGGGACTTACAATGAGCAGTTCTTC
clone_size: -; d_call: -; j_call: TRBJ2-2; v_call: TRBV5-1; cdr3_aa: CASSLEGGINTGELFF; cdr3_nt: TGCGCCAGCAGCTTGGAAGGCGGGATTAACACCGGGGAGCTGTTTTTT
clone_size: -; d_call: TRBD2; j_call: TRBJ2-4; v_call: TRBV3-1; cdr3_aa: CASSQVGGSQYF; cdr3_nt: TGTGCCAGCAGCCAAGTCGGGGGGTCGCAGTACTTC
clone_size: few; d_call: TRBD1; j_call: TRBJ1-2; v_call: TRBV10-3; cdr3_aa: CAISSTGGSASYGYTF; cdr3_nt: TGTGCCATCAGTTCGACAGGGGGTTCGGCTTCCTATGGCTACACCTTC
clone_size: -; d_call: -; j_call: TRBJ2-3; v_call: TRBV4-2; cdr3_aa: CASSQDPPRADTQYF; cdr3_nt: TGTGCCAGCAGCCAAGATCCCCCCAGGGCGGATACGCAGTATTTT
clone_size: few; d_call: -; j_call: TRBJ1-2; v_call: TRBV10-1; cdr3_aa: CASSGVYGYTF; cdr3_nt: TGCGCCAGCAGTGGAGTGTATGGCTACACCTTC
clone_size: -; d_call: -; j_call: TRBJ2-1; v_call: TRBV4-1; cdr3_aa: CASSPLTGSSYNEQFF; cdr3_nt: TGCGCCAGCAGCCCATTGACGGGGAGCTCCTACAATGAGCAGTTCTTC
clone_size: once; d_call: -; j_call: TRBJ1-4; v_call: TRBV20-1; cdr3_aa: CSGQQSVREKLFF; cdr3_nt: TGCAGCGGTCAGCAGTCCGTAAGAGAAAAACTGTTTTTT
clone_size: few; d_call: -; j_call: TRBJ1-5; v_call: TRBV5-6; cdr3_aa: CASSAGGGLASQPQHF; cdr3_nt: TGTGCCAGCAGCGCCGGCGGGGGTTTGGCGTCGCAGCCCCAGCATTTT
clone_size: -; d_call: -; j_call: TRBJ2-1; v_call: TRBV7-2; cdr3_aa: CASSRPWGSSYNEQFF; cdr3_nt: TGTGCCAGCAGCAGACCATGGGGGAGCTCCTACAATGAGCAGTTCTTC
clone_size: few; d_call: -; j_call: TRBJ2-7; v_call: TRBV4-1; cdr3_aa: CASSQTGKSRRDWYEQYF; cdr3_nt: TGCGCCAGCAGCCAAACGGGCAAAAGTCGACGGGATTGGTACGAGCAGTACTTC
clone_size: -; d_call: TRBD2; j_call: TRBJ2-3; v_call: TRBV7-3; cdr3_aa: CASSLVRLAGGEDTQYF; cdr3_nt: TGTGCCAGCAGCCTCGTTCGACTAGCGGGAGGAGAAGATACGCAGTATTTT
clone_size: -; d_call: -; j_call: TRBJ1-2; v_call: TRBV7-2; cdr3_aa: CASSVAGTDNYGYTF; cdr3_nt: TGTGCCAGCAGCGTCGCCGGGACGGACAACTATGGCTACACCTTC
clone_size: few; d_call: -; j_call: TRBJ2-7; v_call: TRBV5-1; cdr3_aa: CASSLGGGVEEQYF; cdr3_nt: TGCGCCAGCAGCTTGGGTGGAGGGGTTGAGGAGCAGTACTTC
clone_size: -; d_call: -; j_call: TRBJ2-5; v_call: TRBV20-1; cdr3_aa: CSARNRVEETQYF; cdr3_nt: TGCAGTGCTAGAAACAGGGTAGAAGAGACCCAGTACTTC
clone_size: -; d_call: TRBD1; j_call: TRBJ1-1; v_call: TRBV20-1; cdr3_aa: CSATETGDIEAFF; cdr3_nt: TGCAGTGCAACCGAGACAGGGGACATTGAAGCTTTCTTT
clone_size: -; d_call: TRBD1; j_call: TRBJ1-2; v_call: TRBV9; cdr3_aa: CASSVDTGGYVGYTF; cdr3_nt: TGTGCCAGCAGCGTAGACACAGGGGGCTATGTCGGCTACACCTTC
clone_size: -; d_call: TRBD1; j_call: TRBJ2-1; v_call: TRBV12-3/TRBV12-4; cdr3_aa: CASSSEQGVNLDEQFF; cdr3_nt: TGTGCCAGCAGTTCGGAACAGGGGGTTAATCTCGATGAGCAGTTCTTC
clone_size: few; d_call: -; j_call: TRBJ2-3; v_call: TRBV7-2; cdr3_aa: CASSLDWETDTQYF; cdr3_nt: TGTGCCAGCAGCTTAGACTGGGAGACAGATACGCAGTATTTT
clone_size: once; d_call: -; j_call: TRBJ1-2; v_call: TRBV18; cdr3_aa: CASSPRGDNYGYTF; cdr3_nt: TGTGCCAGCTCACCAAGGGGGGATAACTATGGCTACACCTTC
clone_size: -; d_call: -; j_call: TRBJ2-5; v_call: TRBV4-3; cdr3_aa: CASSRVLARYNEQYF; cdr3_nt: TGCGCCAGCAGCCGAGTTCTAGCGAGATACAATGAGCAGTACTTC
clone_size: few; d_call: -; j_call: TRBJ1-2; v_call: TRBV5-1; cdr3_aa: CASSSGGSGGYTF; cdr3_nt: TGCGCCAGCAGCTCGGGGGGCTCCGGCGGCTACACCTTC
clone_size: -; d_call: -; j_call: TRBJ2-1; v_call: TRBV29-1; cdr3_aa: CSVSGANEQFF; cdr3_nt: TGCAGCGTTTCAGGGGCCAATGAGCAGTTCTTC
clone_size: -; d_call: -; j_call: TRBJ2-7; v_call: TRBV5-1; cdr3_aa: CASRNSGAYEQYF; cdr3_nt: TGCGCCAGCAGGAATAGCGGTGCCTACGAGCAGTACTTC
clone_size: -; d_call: TRBD1; j_call: TRBJ2-7; v_call: TRBV20-1; cdr3_aa: CSARRDSTYEQYF; cdr3_nt: TGCAGTGCTAGAAGGGACAGTACCTACGAGCAGTACTTC
clone_size: -; d_call: TRBD2; j_call: TRBJ2-3; v_call: TRBV7-3; cdr3_aa: CASSLLAGGGTDTQYF; cdr3_nt: TGTGCCAGCAGCTTGTTAGCGGGAGGCGGCACAGATACGCAGTATTTT
clone_size: -; d_call: -; j_call: TRBJ2-7; v_call: TRBV28; cdr3_aa: CASSQGRRSYEQYF; cdr3_nt: TGTGCCAGCAGTCAGGGTAGACGATCCTACGAGCAGTACTTC
clone_size: -; d_call: TRBD2; j_call: TRBJ2-4; v_call: TRBV6-5; cdr3_aa: CASSYSLAGETKNIQYF; cdr3_nt: TGTGCCAGCAGTTACTCGTTAGCGGGAGAAACCAAAAACATTCAGTACTTC
clone_size: few; d_call: TRBD1; j_call: TRBJ2-3; v_call: TRBV2; cdr3_aa: CASVRDRELSTDTQYF; cdr3_nt: TGTGCCAGTGTCCGGGACAGGGAACTAAGCACAGATACGCAGTATTTT
clone_size: -; d_call: TRBD2; j_call: TRBJ2-3; v_call: TRBV20-1; cdr3_aa: CSAPPGLAGGGDTQYF; cdr3_nt: TGCAGTGCGCCACCGGGACTAGCGGGAGGTGGAGATACGCAGTATTTT
clone_size: few; d_call: -; j_call: TRBJ2-3; v_call: TRBV28; cdr3_aa: CASSLGVEGDTQYF; cdr3_nt: TGTGCCAGCAGTTTAGGGGTTGAGGGGGATACGCAGTATTTT
clone_size: -; d_call: TRBD2; j_call: TRBJ2-7; v_call: TRBV28; cdr3_aa: CASSSPGLAGDEQYF; cdr3_nt: TGTGCCAGCAGTTCCCCGGGACTAGCGGGAGACGAGCAGTACTTC
clone_size: -; d_call: -; j_call: TRBJ2-3; v_call: TRBV10-3; cdr3_aa: CAIRLTGSGAADTQYF; cdr3_nt: TGTGCCATCAGACTTACAGGGTCCGGCGCCGCAGATACGCAGTATTTT
clone_size: -; d_call: -; j_call: TRBJ2-5; v_call: TRBV5-1; cdr3_aa: CASSLRLLGETQYF; cdr3_nt: TGCGCCAGCAGCTTGAGACTCTTGGGAGAGACCCAGTACTTC
clone_size: few; d_call: TRBD1; j_call: TRBJ1-1; v_call: TRBV7-3; cdr3_aa: CASSLTGETEAFF; cdr3_nt: TGTGCCAGCAGCCTAACAGGGGAAACTGAAGCTTTCTTT
clone_size: few; d_call: TRBD2; j_call: TRBJ2-3; v_call: TRBV29-1; cdr3_aa: CSGGTIDFSDTQYF; cdr3_nt: TGCAGCGGTGGGACTATAGACTTCTCAGATACGCAGTATTTT
clone_size: few; d_call: TRBD2; j_call: TRBJ2-4; v_call: TRBV28; cdr3_aa: CASSRLAGGPELAKNIQYF; cdr3_nt: TGTGCCAGCAGCCGACTAGCGGGAGGTCCTGAACTAGCCAAAAACATTCAGTACTTC
clone_size: few; d_call: TRBD2; j_call: TRBJ2-3; v_call: TRBV7-2; cdr3_aa: CASLAGVIGDTQYF; cdr3_nt: TGTGCCAGCCTAGCGGGAGTGATAGGTGATACGCAGTATTTT
clone_size: -; d_call: -; j_call: TRBJ2-3; v_call: TRBV29-1; cdr3_aa: CSVEGTETDTQYF; cdr3_nt: TGCAGCGTTGAAGGGACAGAAACAGATACGCAGTATTTT
clone_size: -; d_call: TRBD2; j_call: TRBJ2-3; v_call: TRBV20-1; cdr3_aa: CSARYPGGVTNTQYF; cdr3_nt: TGCAGTGCTAGATACCCCGGGGGGGTCACTAATACGCAGTATTTT
clone_size: few; d_call: -; j_call: TRBJ2-3; v_call: TRBV27; cdr3_aa: CASSPGLRTDTQYF; cdr3_nt: TGTGCCAGCAGTCCGGGACTCCGCACAGATACGCAGTATTTT
clone_size: -; d_call: TRBD1; j_call: TRBJ2-7; v_call: TRBV20-1; cdr3_aa: CSATPGTGFGYEQYF; cdr3_nt: TGCAGTGCTACGCCCGGGACAGGGTTTGGCTACGAGCAGTACTTC
clone_size: -; d_call: -; j_call: TRBJ1-2; v_call: TRBV7-9; cdr3_aa: CASSLRDFVYGYTF; cdr3_nt: TGTGCCAGCAGCTTAAGGGACTTCGTTTATGGCTACACCTTC
clone_size: many; d_call: TRBD2; j_call: TRBJ2-1; v_call: TRBV20-1; cdr3_aa: CSAPLAGGNNEQFF; cdr3_nt: TGCAGTGCTCCACTAGCGGGAGGAAACAATGAGCAGTTCTTC